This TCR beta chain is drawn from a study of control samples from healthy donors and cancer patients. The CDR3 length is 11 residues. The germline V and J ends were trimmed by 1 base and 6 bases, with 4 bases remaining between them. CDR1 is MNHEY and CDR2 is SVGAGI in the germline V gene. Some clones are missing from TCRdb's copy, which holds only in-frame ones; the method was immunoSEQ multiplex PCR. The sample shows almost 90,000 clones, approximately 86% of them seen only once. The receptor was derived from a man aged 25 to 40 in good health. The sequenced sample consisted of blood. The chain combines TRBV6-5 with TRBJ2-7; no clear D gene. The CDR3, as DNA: TGTGCCAGCAGTTACTTACTCGAGCAGTACTTC. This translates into CASSYLLEQYF.